This TCR beta chain was observed in a study of cytomegalovirus exposure and HLA in healthy donors. Primers: 60 Vbeta forward and 13 Jbeta reverse. Using immunoSEQ multiplex PCR, the repertoire was profiled, and TCRdb retains in-frame clones only, with some absent. The table shows 100,000 to 150,000 clones, with 80% to 90% occurring only once. A note on this clone: Its antigen remains unknown.

Germline V gene lookup returns CDR1 KGHSH and CDR2 LQKENI. The CDR3 has 13 amino acids. The ends were cut back, 5 bases at V and 3 bases at J, with 10 bases in the middle. Study conclusions and caveats: Some V segments could not be told apart, so they were left out, TRBV6-2 and TRBV6-3 among them. Segments of the TCR beta V type were, in most cases, productive about 87% or about 30% of the time in an earlier analysis.

This TCR came from a woman younger than 30 in good health and CMV-seropositive. The sequenced sample consisted of PBMCs. V usage is TRBV18 and J usage is TRBJ2-5, with D maybe TRBD2 (5 bases). The CDR3 loop reads CASSAQREETQYF. In DNA form, the CDR3 reads TGTGCCAGCTCAGCCCAGAGGGAAGAGACCCAGTACTTC. The variable domain in full, with the rest retrieved from reference TRBV18 and TRBJ2-5, is NAGVMQNPRHLVRRRGQEARLRCSPMKGHSHVYWYRQLPEEGLKFMVYLQKENIIDESGMPKERFSAEFPKEGPSILRIQQVVRGDSAAYFCASSAQREETQYFGPGTRLLVL.